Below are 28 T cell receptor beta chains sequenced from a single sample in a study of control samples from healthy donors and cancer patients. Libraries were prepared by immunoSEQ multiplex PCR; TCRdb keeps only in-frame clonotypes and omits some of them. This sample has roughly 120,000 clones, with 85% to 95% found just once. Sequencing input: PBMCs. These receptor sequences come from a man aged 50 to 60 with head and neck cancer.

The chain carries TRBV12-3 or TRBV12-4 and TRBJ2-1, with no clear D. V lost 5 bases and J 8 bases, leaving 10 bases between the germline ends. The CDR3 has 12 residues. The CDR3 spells CASSPQYDEQFF. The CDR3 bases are TGTGCCAGCAGTCCCCAATACGATGAGCAGTTCTTC.

CDR3 coding DNA: TGTGCCTGGAGTGGGGGACTTCAGGTAGATACGCAGTATTTT. It translates to CAWSGGLQVDTQYF. The rearrangement joins TRBV30 to TRBJ2-3; tentatively, D is TRBD2 (6 bases). The CDR3 runs 14 residues. The germline V gene has CDR1 GTSNPN and CDR2 SVGIG (reference sequence). Between the trimmed V and J ends, which lost 1 base and 5 bases, there was a span of 13 bases.

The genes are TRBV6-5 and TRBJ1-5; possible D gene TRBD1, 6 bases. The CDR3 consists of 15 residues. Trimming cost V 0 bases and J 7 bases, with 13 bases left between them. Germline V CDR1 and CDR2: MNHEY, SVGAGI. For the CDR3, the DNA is TGTGCCAGCAGTTACTCGAATAGGGGGGGACAGCCCCAGCATTTT. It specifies CASSYSNRGGQPQHF.

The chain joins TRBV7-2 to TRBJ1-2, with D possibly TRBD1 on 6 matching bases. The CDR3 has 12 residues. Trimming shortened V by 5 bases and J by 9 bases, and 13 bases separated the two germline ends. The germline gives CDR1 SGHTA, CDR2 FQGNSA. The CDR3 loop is CASSPGVERYTF. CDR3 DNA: TGTGCCAGCAGCCCAGGGGTGGAACGCTACACCTTC.

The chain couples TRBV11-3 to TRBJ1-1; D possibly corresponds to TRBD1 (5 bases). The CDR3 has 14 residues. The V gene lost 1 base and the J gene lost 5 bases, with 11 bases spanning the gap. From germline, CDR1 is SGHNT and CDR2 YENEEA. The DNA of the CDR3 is TGTGCCAGCAGCTTAGGGGGCCCGACTACTGAAGCTTTCTTT. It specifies CASSLGGPTTEAFF.

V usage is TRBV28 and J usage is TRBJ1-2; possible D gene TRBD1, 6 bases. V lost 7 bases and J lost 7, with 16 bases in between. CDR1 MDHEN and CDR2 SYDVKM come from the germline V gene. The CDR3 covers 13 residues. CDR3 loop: CASNSGVRGGYTF. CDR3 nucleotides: TGTGCCAGCAACTCAGGGGTTCGCGGTGGCTACACCTTC.

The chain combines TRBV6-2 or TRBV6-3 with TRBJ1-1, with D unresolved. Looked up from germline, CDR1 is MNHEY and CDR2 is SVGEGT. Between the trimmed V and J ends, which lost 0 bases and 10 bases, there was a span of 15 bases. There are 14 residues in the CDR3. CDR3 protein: CASSYSGRNSGAFF. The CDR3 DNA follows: TGTGCCAGCAGTTACTCGGGCCGTAATAGTGGAGCTTTCTTT.

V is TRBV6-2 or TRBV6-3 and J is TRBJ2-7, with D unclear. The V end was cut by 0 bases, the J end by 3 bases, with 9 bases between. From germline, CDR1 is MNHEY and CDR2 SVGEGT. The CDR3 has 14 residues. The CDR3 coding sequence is TGTGCCAGCAGTTACTCGACTGGCGGCTACGAGCAGTACTTC. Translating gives CASSYSTGGYEQYF.

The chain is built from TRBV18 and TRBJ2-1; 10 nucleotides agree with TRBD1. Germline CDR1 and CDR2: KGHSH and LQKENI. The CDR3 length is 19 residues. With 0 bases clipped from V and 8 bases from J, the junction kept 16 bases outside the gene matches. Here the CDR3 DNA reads TGTGCCAGCTCACCACCTCCGTCGCCGGGGACAGGGGTTATCTATGAGCAGTTCTTC. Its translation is CASSPPPSPGTGVIYEQFF.

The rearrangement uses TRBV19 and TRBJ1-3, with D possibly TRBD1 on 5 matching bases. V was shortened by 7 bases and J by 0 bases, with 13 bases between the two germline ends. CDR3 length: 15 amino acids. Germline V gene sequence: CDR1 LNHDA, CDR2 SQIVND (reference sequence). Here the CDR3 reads CASKAGTGSGNTIYF. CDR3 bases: TGTGCCAGTAAGGCCGGGACGGGCTCTGGAAACACCATATATTTT.

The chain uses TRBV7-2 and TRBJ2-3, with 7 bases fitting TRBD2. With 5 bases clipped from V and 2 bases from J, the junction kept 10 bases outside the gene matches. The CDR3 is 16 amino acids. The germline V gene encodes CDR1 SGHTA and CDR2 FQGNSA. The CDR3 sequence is CASSPAGFTITDTQYF. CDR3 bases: TGTGCCAGCAGCCCAGCGGGGTTTACAATCACAGATACGCAGTATTTT.

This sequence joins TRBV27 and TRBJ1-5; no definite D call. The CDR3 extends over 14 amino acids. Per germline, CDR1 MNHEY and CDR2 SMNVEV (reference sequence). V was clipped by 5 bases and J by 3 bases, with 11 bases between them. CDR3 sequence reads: CASSAAGINQPQHF. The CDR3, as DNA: TGTGCCAGCAGTGCTGCCGGCATCAATCAGCCCCAGCATTTT.

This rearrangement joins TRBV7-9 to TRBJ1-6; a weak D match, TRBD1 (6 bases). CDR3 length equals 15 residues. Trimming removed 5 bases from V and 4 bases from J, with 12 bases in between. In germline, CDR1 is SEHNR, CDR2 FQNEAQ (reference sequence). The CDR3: CASSPGELYNSPLHF. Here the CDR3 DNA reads TGTGCCAGCAGCCCAGGGGAGTTGTATAATTCACCCCTCCACTTT.

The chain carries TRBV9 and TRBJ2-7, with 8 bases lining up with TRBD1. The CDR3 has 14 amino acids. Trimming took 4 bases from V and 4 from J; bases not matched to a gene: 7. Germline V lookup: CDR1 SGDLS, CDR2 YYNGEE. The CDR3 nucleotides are TGTGCCAGCAGCTTGGGACAGGATGAGTACGAGCAGTACTTC. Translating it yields CASSLGQDEYEQYF.

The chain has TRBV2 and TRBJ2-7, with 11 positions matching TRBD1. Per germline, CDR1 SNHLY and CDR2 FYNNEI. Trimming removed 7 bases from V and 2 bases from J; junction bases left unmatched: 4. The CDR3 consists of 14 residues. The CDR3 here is CASTGQGATYEQYF. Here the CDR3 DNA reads TGTGCCAGCACTGGACAGGGGGCTACCTACGAGCAGTACTTC.

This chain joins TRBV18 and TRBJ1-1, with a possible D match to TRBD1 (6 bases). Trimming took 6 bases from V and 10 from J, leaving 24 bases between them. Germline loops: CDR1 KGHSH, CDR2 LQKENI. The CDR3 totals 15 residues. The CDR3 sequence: CASSPPSRTAKGAFF. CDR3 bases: TGTGCCAGCTCTCCCCCTTCCCGGACAGCTAAAGGAGCTTTCTTT.

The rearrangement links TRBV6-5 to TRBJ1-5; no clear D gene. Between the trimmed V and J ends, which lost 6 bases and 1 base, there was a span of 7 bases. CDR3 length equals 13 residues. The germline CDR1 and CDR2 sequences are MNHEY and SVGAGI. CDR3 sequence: CASRSMSNQPQHF. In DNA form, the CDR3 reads TGTGCCAGCAGATCCATGAGCAATCAGCCCCAGCATTTT.

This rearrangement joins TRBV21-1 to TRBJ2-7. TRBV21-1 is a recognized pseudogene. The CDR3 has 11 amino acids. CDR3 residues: CAWERGREQYF. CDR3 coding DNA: TGTGCCTGGGAACGAGGACGGGAGCAGTACTTC.

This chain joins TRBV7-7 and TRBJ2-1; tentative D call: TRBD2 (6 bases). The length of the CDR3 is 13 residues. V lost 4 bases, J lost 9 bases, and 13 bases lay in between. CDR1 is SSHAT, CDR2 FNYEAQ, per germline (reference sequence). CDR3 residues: CASSSRLGGEQFF. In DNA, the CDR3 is TGTGCCAGCAGCTCCCGACTAGGCGGTGAGCAGTTCTTC.

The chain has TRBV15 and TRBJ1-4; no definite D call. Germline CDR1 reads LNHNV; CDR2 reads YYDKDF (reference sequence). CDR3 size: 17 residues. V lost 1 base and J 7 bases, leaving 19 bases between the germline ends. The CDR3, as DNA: TGTGCCACCAGCAGAGTTAATTTGGCCGGACTCGGTGAAAAACTGTTTTTT. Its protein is CATSRVNLAGLGEKLFF.

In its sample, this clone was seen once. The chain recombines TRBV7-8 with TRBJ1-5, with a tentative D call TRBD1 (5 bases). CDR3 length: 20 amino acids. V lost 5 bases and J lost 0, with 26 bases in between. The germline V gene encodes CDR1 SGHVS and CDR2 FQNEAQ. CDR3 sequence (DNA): TGTGCCAGCAGCAGTGGGGGGTGGCTAACCGAGAGCTATAGCAATCAGCCCCAGCATTTT. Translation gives CASSSGGWLTESYSNQPQHF.

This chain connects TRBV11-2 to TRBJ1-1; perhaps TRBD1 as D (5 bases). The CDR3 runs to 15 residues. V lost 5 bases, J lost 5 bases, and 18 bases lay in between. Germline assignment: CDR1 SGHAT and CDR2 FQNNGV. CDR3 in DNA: TGTGCCAGCAGCCCAAGCAGGGTTTGGGGTACTGAAGCTTTCTTT. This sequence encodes CASSPSRVWGTEAFF.

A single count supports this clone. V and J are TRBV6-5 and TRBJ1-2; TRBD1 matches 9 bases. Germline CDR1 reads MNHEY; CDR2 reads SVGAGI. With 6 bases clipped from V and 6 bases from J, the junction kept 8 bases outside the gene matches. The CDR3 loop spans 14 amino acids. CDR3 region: CASSVHRGQDGYTF. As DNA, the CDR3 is TGTGCCAGCAGCGTACACAGGGGGCAGGATGGCTACACCTTC.

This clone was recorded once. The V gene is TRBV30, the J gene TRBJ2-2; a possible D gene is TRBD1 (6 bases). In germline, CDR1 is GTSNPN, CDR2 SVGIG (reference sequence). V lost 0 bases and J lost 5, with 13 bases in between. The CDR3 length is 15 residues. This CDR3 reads CAWSVLQGLTGELFF. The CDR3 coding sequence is TGTGCCTGGAGTGTACTACAGGGTTTAACCGGGGAGCTGTTTTTT.

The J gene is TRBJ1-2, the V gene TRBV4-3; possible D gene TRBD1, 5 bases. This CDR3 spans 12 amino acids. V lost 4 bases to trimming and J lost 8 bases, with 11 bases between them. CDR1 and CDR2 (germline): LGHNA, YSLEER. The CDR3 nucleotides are TGCGCCAGCAGCCGGCAGGGTAGCGGCTACACCTTC. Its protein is CASSRQGSGYTF.

Written as DNA, the CDR3 is TGTGCCAGCAGCTTGGGGTCCCAGCAGTACTTC. Translating it yields CASSLGSQQYF. V is TRBV5-8 and J is TRBJ2-7, with D uncertain. Germline CDR1 is SGHTS and CDR2 is YDEGEE. With 0 bases removed from V and 8 bases from J, the gap between germline ends came to 6 bases. This CDR3 contains 11 residues.

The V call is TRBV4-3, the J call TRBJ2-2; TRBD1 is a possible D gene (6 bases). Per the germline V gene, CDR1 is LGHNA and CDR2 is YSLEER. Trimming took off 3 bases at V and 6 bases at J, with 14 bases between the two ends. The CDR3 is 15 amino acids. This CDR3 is CASSHSGEGAGELFF. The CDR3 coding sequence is TGCGCCAGCAGCCATTCAGGGGAAGGTGCCGGGGAGCTGTTTTTT.

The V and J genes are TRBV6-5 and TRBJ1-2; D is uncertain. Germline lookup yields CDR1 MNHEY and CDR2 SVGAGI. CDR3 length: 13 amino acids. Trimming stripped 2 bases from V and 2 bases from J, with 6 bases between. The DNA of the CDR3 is TGTGCCAGCAGTTACGGGAGGAACTATGGCTACACCTTC. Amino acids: CASSYGRNYGYTF.